This T cell receptor beta chain was sequenced for a study of T cell changes during pregnancy in multiple sclerosis. V lost 2 bases to trimming and J lost 2 bases, with 13 bases between them. Germline CDR1 and CDR2: SGHAT and FQNNGV. The CDR3 covers 15 residues. Generated by immunoSEQ multiplex PCR, the TCRdb table keeps only in-frame clones and is missing some. The sample has over 85,000 clones, just over 90% seen once. The TCR originated in a female donor in good health, enrolled as a control in a pregnancy study. The chain recombines TRBV11-2 with TRBJ2-7, with D perhaps TRBD1 (5 bases). The input for sequencing was peripheral blood, taken in the second trimester of pregnancy. The chain's CDR3 is CASSLPQGVTYEQYF. The CDR3 nucleotides are TGTGCCAGCAGCTTACCCCAGGGCGTCACCTACGAGCAGTACTTC.